A selection of T cell receptor beta chains follows, all from one sample in a study of Graves' ophthalmopathy and Graves' hyperthyroidism. TCRdb re-analysed the multiplex PCR reads in MiXCR, keeping a single row per CDR3 protein. This table has about 660,000 distinct CDR3 sequences, over 40% appearing once. The specimen was peripheral blood. These receptors were obtained from an adult man with Graves' ophthalmopathy. Both conserved end residues are part of each CDR3. D genes are given only for firm matches. Clone size is shown for a subset of rows, as once, few, many or a class of expanded clone.

clone_size j_call v_call d_call cdr3_nt cdr3_aa
. TRBJ2-2 TRBV15 . TGTGCCACCGCCGGAGGGACAGGGGAGCTGTTTTTT CATAGGTGELFF
many TRBJ2-7 TRBV7-2 . TGTGCCAGCAGCTTAGATCCGGTCACCTACGAGCAGTACTTC CASSLDPVTYEQYF
many TRBJ1-5 TRBV5-5 . TGTGCCAGCAGCCGGTACAGGACCGATAGCAATCAGCCCCAGCATTTT CASSRYRTDSNQPQHF
once TRBJ2-2 TRBV25-1 TRBD2 TGTGCCAGCCCGGCCGAACTAGCGGGGCCGAACACCGGGGAGCTGTTTTTT CASPAELAGPNTGELFF
. TRBJ1-5 TRBV30 . TGTGCCTGGGGACAGTCCAATCAGCCCCAGCATTTT CAWGQSNQPQHF
many TRBJ2-6 TRBV29-1 TRBD1 TGCAGCGTGTCCGGACAGGGGGCAAGTGGGGCCAACGTCCTGACTTTC CSVSGQGASGANVLTF
once TRBJ1-3 TRBV2 . TGTGCCAGCAGTCCCGGGACAAGCTCTGGAAACACCATATATTTT CASSPGTSSGNTIYF
once TRBJ2-3 TRBV11-1 TRBD2 TGTGCCAGCAGCTCCCGCGGACTAGCGGAGCAGTATTTT CASSSRGLAEQYF
. TRBJ2-7 TRBV15 . TGTGCCACCCGCGGGCTTAGGAGGCCCAATGAGCAGTACTTC CATRGLRRPNEQYF
many TRBJ2-5 TRBV4-1 . TGCGCCAGCAGCCACCCAGGACTGGCTAAAGAGACCCAGTACTTC CASSHPGLAKETQYF
. TRBJ1-1 TRBV29-1 TRBD1 TGCAGCGGATGGGACAGGGGGGACACTGAAGCTTTCTTT CSGWDRGDTEAFF
. TRBJ1-1 TRBV29-1 TRBD1 TGCAGCGTGCTGGGACAGGGTCCCGAAGAAGCTTTCTTT CSVLGQGPEEAFF
. TRBJ1-6 TRBV11-2 TRBD1 TGTGCCAGCAGCTCCGGGACAGGGGACGGGAGTGGTTCACCCCTCCACTTT CASSSGTGDGSGSPLHF
. TRBJ1-4 TRBV9 . TGTGCCAGCAGCCAAGATCGGGGGGCTAATGAAAAACTGTTTTTT CASSQDRGANEKLFF
. TRBJ2-2 TRBV12-3/TRBV12-4 . TGTGCCAGCCAGGGGGGTGCAGCGAACACCGGGGAGCTGTTTTTT CASQGGAANTGELFF
. TRBJ2-7 TRBV11-2 . TGTGCCAGCAGCGTTATTGAGCAGAACTACGAGCAGTACTTC CASSVIEQNYEQYF
few TRBJ1-2 TRBV5-1 . TGCGCCAGCAGCTTGCGGATTGGGGGGCCAGAGAAGAGCTACACCTTC CASSLRIGGPEKSYTF
. TRBJ1-5 TRBV7-9 TRBD1 TGTGCCAGCAGTCAGACAGGGGGCGTGGAGACCCAGCATTTT CASSQTGGVETQHF
. TRBJ2-7 TRBV12-3/TRBV12-4 . TGTGCCAGCAGCCAATATGTCAGCAATATCAAGGCACCCTACGAGCAGTACTTC CASSQYVSNIKAPYEQYF
many TRBJ2-2 TRBV5-1 . TGCGCCAGCAGCTTGGTTGTCACCGGGGAGCTGTTTTTT CASSLVVTGELFF
many TRBJ2-5 TRBV20-1 . TGCTCGGGGGCGAGTGCACAAGAGACCCAGTACTTC CSGASAQETQYF
many TRBJ1-1 TRBV7-8 . TGTGCCAGCAGCTTTGGGTATCTCACTGAAGCTTTCTTT CASSFGYLTEAFF
few TRBJ1-5 TRBV12-3/TRBV12-4 . TGTGCCAGCAGTCAGAATAGCAATCAGCCCCAGCATTTT CASSQNSNQPQHF
. TRBJ2-7 TRBV7-2 . TGTGCCTGCAGTGCTTACGACGGGACCTACGAGCAGTACTTC CACSAYDGTYEQYF
. TRBJ2-2 TRBV5-1 TRBD2 TGCGCCAGCAGCTTGGAGTCAACGGGGGGGACGAACACCGGGGAGCTGTTTTTT CASSLESTGGTNTGELFF
few TRBJ1-6 TRBV4-1 . TGCGCCAGCAGCCGACTATCGGGCCTTAATAATTCACCCCTCCACTTT CASSRLSGLNNSPLHF
many TRBJ1-5 TRBV7-9 . TGTGCCAGCAGCTTAGCCCTCAATCAGCCCCAGCATTTT CASSLALNQPQHF
many TRBJ1-1 TRBV2 . TGTGCCAGCACCAGGGACGCTCATACGTGGACTGAAGCTTTCTTT CASTRDAHTWTEAFF
few TRBJ2-5 TRBV20-1 TRBD2 TGCAGTGCTCTCTCTCGGGGGGAAGAGACCCAGTACTTC CSALSRGEETQYF
many TRBJ1-6 TRBV2 . TGTGCCAGCTCTTACTCCTCCTATAATTCACCCCTCCACTTT CASSYSSYNSPLHF
once TRBJ1-1 TRBV5-1 TRBD1 TGCGCCAGCAGCTTGGACAGGGGCTCTGAAGCTTTCTTT CASSLDRGSEAFF
few TRBJ1-5 TRBV13 . TGTGCCAGCAGCGCAGGACAAGGCCCCGTTTGGGGAAATCAGCCCCAGCATTTT CASSAGQGPVWGNQPQHF
. TRBJ1-5 TRBV4-1 . TGCGCCAGCAGCCAAGATGGTATTAAGCCCCAGCATTTT CASSQDGIKPQHF
. TRBJ2-6 TRBV29-1 TRBD2 TGCAGCGTTGAACGGCTAGCGGGAGCTGGGGCCAACGTCCTGACTTTC CSVERLAGAGANVLTF
. TRBJ2-5 TRBV13 TRBD1 TGTGCCAGCAGCGTGGGGACAGGGAACCAAGAGACCCAGTACTTC CASSVGTGNQETQYF
many TRBJ1-1 TRBV7-9 TRBD1 TGTGCCAGCAGCTCCAGGGGGCTGAACACTGAAGCTTTCTTT CASSSRGLNTEAFF
many TRBJ1-5 TRBV19 . TGTGCCAGTAGTACGCAGACTACAGGCTATCAGCCCCAGCATTTT CASSTQTTGYQPQHF
many TRBJ1-3 TRBV19 . TGTGCCAGTAGTATACCCGGGGCCCTCTCTGGAAACACCATATATTTT CASSIPGALSGNTIYF
many TRBJ1-1 TRBV7-9 . TGTGCCAGCAGCTCAGGAGGGAAAGTGGGCACTGAAGCTTTCTTT CASSSGGKVGTEAFF
. TRBJ2-5 TRBV19 . TGTGCTAGAGATCTTGGGCGAGACGAGACCCAGTACTTC CARDLGRDETQYF
many TRBJ2-5 TRBV7-9 . TGTGCCAGCAGCCAAGGGACTCAAGAGACCCAGTACTTC CASSQGTQETQYF
many TRBJ1-1 TRBV6-6 TRBD1 TGTGCCAGCCGTCAGGGGGTGAACACTGAAGCTTTCTTT CASRQGVNTEAFF
many TRBJ1-2 TRBV20-1 . TGCAGTGCTAAACAGGGACCTAACTATGGCTACACCTTC CSAKQGPNYGYTF
many TRBJ1-4 TRBV5-1 . TGCGCCAGCAGAGGAACGTCCGAAAAACTGTTTTTT CASRGTSEKLFF
. TRBJ1-2 TRBV2 . TGCGCCAGCAGCCAAGATCTGGGGAGGGGCCTTGGCTACACCTTC CASSQDLGRGLGYTF
many TRBJ1-6 TRBV7-2 . TGTGCCAGCAGCTTACGCTTGGTGACCTATAATTCACCCCTCCACTTT CASSLRLVTYNSPLHF
. TRBJ2-3 TRBV7-2 TRBD2 TGTGCCAGCAGCTCTGGACTAGCGGTCACAGATACGCAGTATTTT CASSSGLAVTDTQYF
few TRBJ1-5 TRBV2 . TGTGCCAGCAGTCCCCTGCGGGGTGAGAGCAATCAGCCCCAGCATTTT CASSPLRGESNQPQHF
many TRBJ1-2 TRBV29-1 TRBD1 TGCAGCGTACAGGGGCAGAGCTATGGCTACACCTTC CSVQGQSYGYTF